The clone carrying this T cell receptor (beta chain) was detected ten times or more. The data originate from a study of CDR3 diversity in severe acne. TCRdb called the PCR reads again in MiXCR, with one record for every CDR3 protein. In the table there are about 76,000 distinct CDR3 sequences, under 65% of which are singletons. There are 16 residues in the CDR3. CDR1 and CDR2 (germline): MNHEY, SVGAGI. The V segment lost 2 bases and the J segment 4 bases; nucleotides outside the gene matches: 4. The V call is TRBV6-5, the J call TRBJ2-2; 10 bases match TRBD1. The receptor was isolated from a male donor in good health, without acne. Sequencing was carried out using blood. CDR3 loop: CASSYETGGSTGELFF. DNA for the CDR3: TGTGCCAGCAGTTACGAGACAGGGGGCTCCACCGGGGAGCTGTTTTTT.